The following is a T cell receptor beta chain sequence with its context. The CDR3 spans 12 residues. The V end was cut by 6 bases, the J end by 5 bases, with 13 bases between. Germline CDR1 and CDR2: SQVTM and ANQGSEA. This sample was taken from a study of CD8 T cells in ankylosing spondylitis. Each CDR3 protein gets one entry after TCRdb re-called the 5' RACE reads with MiXCR. Among 230,000 or so distinct CDR3 sequences listed, 15% to 20% were seen once. The specimen sequenced was blood, either unsorted or a sorted T cell fraction (not recorded which). The sequence was collected from a male donor with ankylosing spondylitis or in good health (not recorded which). The chain combines TRBV29-1 with TRBJ1-1; D gene ambiguous. The CDR3 reads CSVDSGRTEAFF. CDR3 nucleotides: TGCAGCGTGGATTCAGGAAGAACTGAAGCTTTCTTT.